Listed below are T cell receptor beta chains from one sample, sequenced in a study of T cells in Graves' hyperthyroidism and ophthalmopathy. TCRdb processed the multiplex PCR reads anew with MiXCR; each CDR3 protein has one entry. Of 690,000 or so distinct CDR3 sequences listed, 18% were seen once; the top ten hold roughly 17%. The sequenced sample was blood. The source of these receptors is a woman in her fifties or sixties with Graves' hyperthyroidism that later progressed to Graves' ophthalmopathy. CDR3s include the opening cysteine and the closing phenylalanine or tryptophan. Fields, in order: V gene, J gene, CDR3 protein.

>TRBV30|TRBJ1-2
CAWRSDRGLYGYTF
>TRBV2|TRBJ2-3
CASSDLLTDTDTQYF
>TRBV28|TRBJ2-5
CASSLLLARGKTQYF
>TRBV12-3/TRBV12-4|TRBJ2-1
CASIPGLAGNEQFF
>TRBV24-1|TRBJ2-3
CATSDRGDYTDTQYF
>TRBV13|TRBJ2-7
CASSFRGAPMDEQYF
>TRBV4-1|TRBJ2-1
CASSQLDRAGEQFF
>TRBV3-1|TRBJ1-1
CASSYSRTEAFF
>TRBV25-1|TRBJ2-1
CASRTGLLEQFF
>TRBV29-1|TRBJ1-2
CSVYPYSNYGYTF
>TRBV19|TRBJ1-1
CASSIRGVMNTEAFF
>TRBV5-5|TRBJ2-1
CASSLELAVPYNEQFF
>TRBV12-3/TRBV12-4|TRBJ1-3
CASSLRQFSGNTIYF
>TRBV20-1|TRBJ2-1
CSARDIFREASGRNEQFF
>TRBV3-1|TRBJ1-1
CASGPQGTQGVAFF
>TRBV5-1|TRBJ1-1
CASSHRQGAGTEAFF
>TRBV28|TRBJ2-1
CASSWAAGQGVLRQFF